This T cell receptor beta chain was recovered during a study of T cell responses to AZD1222 COVID-19 vaccine. Study findings and constraints: None of the repertoires were sampled until the peak T cell response had passed.

Method: immunoSEQ multiplex PCR; TCRdb's copy keeps in-frame clones and lacks some. This table holds 98,000 or so clones, roughly 83% found once. V shed 6 bases and J 8 bases; nucleotides not matched to a gene: 6. The germline gives CDR1 SGHTA, CDR2 FQGNSA. The CDR3 totals 12 residues. Points on this clone: Its matching antigen is unknown.

The V gene is TRBV7-2, the J gene TRBJ1-2, with 7 bases that match TRBD1. The TCR was taken from an adult who received the AZD1222 COVID-19 vaccine. The sample here was peripheral blood, taken 28 days after the second AZD1222 dose. CDR3 nucleotide sequence: TGTGCCAGCAGAACCCGACAGGGCGGCTACACCTTC. Translation: CASRTRQGGYTF.